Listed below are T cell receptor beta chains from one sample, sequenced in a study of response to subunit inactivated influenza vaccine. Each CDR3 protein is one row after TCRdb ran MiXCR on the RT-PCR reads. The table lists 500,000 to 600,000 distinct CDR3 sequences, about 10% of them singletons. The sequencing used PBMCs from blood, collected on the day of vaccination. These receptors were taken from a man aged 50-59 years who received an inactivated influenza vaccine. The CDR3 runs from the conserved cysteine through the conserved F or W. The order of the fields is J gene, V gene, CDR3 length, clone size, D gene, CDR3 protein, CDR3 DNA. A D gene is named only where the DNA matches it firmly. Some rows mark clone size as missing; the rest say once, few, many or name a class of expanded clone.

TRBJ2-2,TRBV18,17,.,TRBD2,CASSPIQLAGNTGELFF,TGTGCCAGCTCACCAATACAACTAGCGGGAAACACCGGGGAGCTGTTTTTT
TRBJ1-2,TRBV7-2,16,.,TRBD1,CASSPDRGRSNYGYTF,TGTGCCAGCAGCCCAGACAGGGGACGGTCTAACTATGGCTACACCTTC
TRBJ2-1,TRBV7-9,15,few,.,CASSLALTGPNEQFF,TGTGCCAGCAGCTTAGCCTTAACAGGGCCCAATGAGCAGTTCTTC
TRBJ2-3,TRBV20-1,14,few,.,CSAIGQAGTDTQYF,TGCAGTGCTATTGGTCAAGCCGGCACAGATACGCAGTATTTT
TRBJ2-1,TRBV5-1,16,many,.,CASSFAGNTGYNEQFF,TGCGCCAGCAGCTTTGCCGGTAACACAGGGTACAATGAGCAGTTCTTC
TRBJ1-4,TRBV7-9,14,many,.,CASNLPGLGEKLFF,TGTGCCAGCAACCTGCCCGGGTTAGGCGAAAAACTGTTTTTT
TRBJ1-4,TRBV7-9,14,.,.,CASSKDSKNEKLFF,TGTGCCAGCAGTAAAGACAGTAAAAATGAAAAACTGTTTTTT
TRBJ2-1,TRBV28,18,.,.,CASSLGHWGGPSYNEQFF,TGTGCCAGCAGTTTGGGACACTGGGGGGGCCCCTCCTACAATGAGCAGTTCTTC
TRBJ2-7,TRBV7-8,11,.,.,CASSLTPEQYF,TGTGCCAGCAGCTTAACGCCCGAGCAGTACTTC
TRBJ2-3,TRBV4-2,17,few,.,CASSQEYRTDNTDTQYF,TGTGCCAGCAGCCAAGAATATAGGACAGATAACACAGATACGCAGTATTTT
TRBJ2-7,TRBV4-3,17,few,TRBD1,CASSLYGTGELTYEQYF,TGCGCCAGCAGCCTATACGGGACAGGGGAATTAACCTACGAGCAGTACTTC
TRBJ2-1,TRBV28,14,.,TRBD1,CATQGALADNEQFF,TGTGCCACTCAGGGGGCCCTAGCCGACAATGAGCAGTTCTTC
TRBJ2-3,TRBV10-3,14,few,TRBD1,CAISETGGQGPQYF,TGTGCCATCAGTGAGACCGGAGGACAGGGCCCGCAGTATTTT
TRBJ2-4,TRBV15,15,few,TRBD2,CATSTWGGAKNIQYF,TGTGCCACCAGCACTTGGGGAGGGGCCAAAAACATTCAGTACTTC
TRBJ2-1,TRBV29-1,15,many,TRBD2,CSVRLPGGWLDEQFF,TGCAGCGTACGACTCCCGGGGGGATGGTTAGATGAGCAGTTCTTC
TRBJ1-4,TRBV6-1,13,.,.,CASCERGWEKLFF,TGTGCCAGCTGTGAACGGGGGTGGGAAAAACTGTTTTTT
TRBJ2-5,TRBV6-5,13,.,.,CASSSLKQETQYF,TGTGCCAGCAGTTCCCTTAAACAAGAGACCCAGTACTTC
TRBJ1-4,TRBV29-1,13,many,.,CSVGGSPNEKLFF,TGCAGCGTGGGGGGAAGCCCTAATGAAAAACTGTTTTTT
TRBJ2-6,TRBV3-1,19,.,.,CASSQDWGSGTSGANVLTF,TGTGCCAGCAGCCAAGATTGGGGGTCCGGAACCTCTGGGGCCAACGTCCTGACTTTC
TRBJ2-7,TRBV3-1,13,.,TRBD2,CASSPAGEGEQYF,TGTGCCAGCAGCCCTGCGGGGGAGGGCGAGCAGTACTTC
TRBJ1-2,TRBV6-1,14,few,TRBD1,CASSPLTGDYGYTF,TGTGCCAGCAGTCCTCTAACAGGGGACTATGGCTACACCTTC
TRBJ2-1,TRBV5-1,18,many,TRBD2,CASSSYDRTSGIYNEQFF,TGCGCCAGCAGCTCCTACGATAGGACTAGCGGTATCTACAATGAGCAGTTCTTC
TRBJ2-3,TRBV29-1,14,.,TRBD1,CSVGDRGRSDTQYF,TGCAGCGTCGGGGACAGGGGCCGCTCAGATACGCAGTATTTT
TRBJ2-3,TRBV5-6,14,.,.,CASGRGDWEDTQYF,TGTGCCAGCGGCCGCGGGGATTGGGAGGATACGCAGTATTTT
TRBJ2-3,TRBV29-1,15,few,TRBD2,CSVVRLAGARDTQYF,TGCAGCGTTGTACGGCTAGCGGGGGCCAGGGATACGCAGTATTTT
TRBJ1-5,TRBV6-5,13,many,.,CASSYSRGQPQHF,TGTGCCAGCAGTTACTCGAGAGGGCAGCCCCAGCATTTT